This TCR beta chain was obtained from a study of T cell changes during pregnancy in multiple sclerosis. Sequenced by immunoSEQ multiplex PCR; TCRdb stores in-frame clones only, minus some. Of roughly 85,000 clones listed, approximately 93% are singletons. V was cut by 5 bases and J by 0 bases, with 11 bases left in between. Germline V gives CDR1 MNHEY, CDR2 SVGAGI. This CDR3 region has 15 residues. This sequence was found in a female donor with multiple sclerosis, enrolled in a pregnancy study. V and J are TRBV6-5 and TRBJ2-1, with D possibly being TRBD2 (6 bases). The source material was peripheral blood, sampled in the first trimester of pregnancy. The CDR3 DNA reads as TGTGCCAGCAGTATGATCGGGGGCTCCTACAATGAGCAGTTCTTC. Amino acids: CASSMIGGSYNEQFF.